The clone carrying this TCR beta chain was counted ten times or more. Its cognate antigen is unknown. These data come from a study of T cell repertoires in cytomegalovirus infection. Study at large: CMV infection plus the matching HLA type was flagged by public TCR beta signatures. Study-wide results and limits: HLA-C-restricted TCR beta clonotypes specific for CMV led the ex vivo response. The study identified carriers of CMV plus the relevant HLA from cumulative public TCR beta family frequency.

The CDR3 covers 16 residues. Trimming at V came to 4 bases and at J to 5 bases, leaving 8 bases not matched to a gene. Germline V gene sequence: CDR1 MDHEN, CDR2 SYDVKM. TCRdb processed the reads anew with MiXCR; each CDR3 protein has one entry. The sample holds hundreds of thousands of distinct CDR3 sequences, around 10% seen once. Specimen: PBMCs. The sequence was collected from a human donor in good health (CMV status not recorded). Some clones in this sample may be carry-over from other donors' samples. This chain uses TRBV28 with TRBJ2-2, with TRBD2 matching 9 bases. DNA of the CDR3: TGTGCCAGCAGTTCTCAAGCGGGAGGAGGTACCGGGGAGCTGTTTTTT. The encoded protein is CASSSQAGGGTGELFF.